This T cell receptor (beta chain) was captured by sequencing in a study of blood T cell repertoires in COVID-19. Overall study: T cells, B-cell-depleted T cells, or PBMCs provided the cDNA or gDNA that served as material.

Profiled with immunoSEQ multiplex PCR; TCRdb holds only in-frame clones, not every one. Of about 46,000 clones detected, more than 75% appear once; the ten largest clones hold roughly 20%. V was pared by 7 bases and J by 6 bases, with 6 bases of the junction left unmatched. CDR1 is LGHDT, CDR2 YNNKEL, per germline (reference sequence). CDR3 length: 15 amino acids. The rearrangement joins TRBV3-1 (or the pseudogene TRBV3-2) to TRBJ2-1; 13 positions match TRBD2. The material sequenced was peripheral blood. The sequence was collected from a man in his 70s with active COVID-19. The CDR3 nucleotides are TGTGCCAGCACCCCAAGGACTAGCGGGAGCAATGAGCAGTTCTTC. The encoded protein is CASTPRTSGSNEQFF.